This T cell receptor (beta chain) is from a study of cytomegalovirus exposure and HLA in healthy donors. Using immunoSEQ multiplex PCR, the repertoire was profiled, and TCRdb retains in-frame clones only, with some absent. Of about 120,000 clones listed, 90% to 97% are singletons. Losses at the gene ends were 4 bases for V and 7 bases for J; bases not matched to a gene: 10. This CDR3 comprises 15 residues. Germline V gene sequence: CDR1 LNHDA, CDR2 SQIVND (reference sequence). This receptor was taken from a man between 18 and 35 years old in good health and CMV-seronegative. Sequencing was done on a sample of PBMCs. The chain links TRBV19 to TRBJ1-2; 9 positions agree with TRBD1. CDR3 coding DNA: TGTGCCAGTAGTACCTACACGGGACAGGGTTTTGGCTACACCTTC. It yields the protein CASSTYTGQGFGYTF.